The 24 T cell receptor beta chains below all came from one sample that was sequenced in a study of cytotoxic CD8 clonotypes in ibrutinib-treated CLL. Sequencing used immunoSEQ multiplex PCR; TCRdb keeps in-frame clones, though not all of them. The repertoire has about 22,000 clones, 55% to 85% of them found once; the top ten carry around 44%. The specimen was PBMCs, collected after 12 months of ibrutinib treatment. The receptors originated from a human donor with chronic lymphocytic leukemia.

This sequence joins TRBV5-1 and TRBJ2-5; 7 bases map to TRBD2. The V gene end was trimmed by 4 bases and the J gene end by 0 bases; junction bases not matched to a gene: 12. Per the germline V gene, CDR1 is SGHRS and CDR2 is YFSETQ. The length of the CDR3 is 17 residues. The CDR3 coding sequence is TGCGCCAGCAGCCCCGGGTGGCTAGCGGCCGACCAAGAGACCCAGTACTTC. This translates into CASSPGWLAADQETQYF.

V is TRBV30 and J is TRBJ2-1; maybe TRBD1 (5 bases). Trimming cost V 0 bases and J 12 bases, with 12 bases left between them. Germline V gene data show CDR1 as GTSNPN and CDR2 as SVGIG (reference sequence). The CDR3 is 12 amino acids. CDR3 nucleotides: TGTGCCTGGAGTGTCTCCAGGGTTTTGCAGTTCTTC. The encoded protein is CAWSVSRVLQFF.

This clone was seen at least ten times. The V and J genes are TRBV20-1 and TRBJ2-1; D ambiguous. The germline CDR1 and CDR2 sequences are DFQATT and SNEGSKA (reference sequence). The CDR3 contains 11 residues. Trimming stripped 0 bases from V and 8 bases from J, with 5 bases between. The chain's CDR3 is CSAREIDEQFF. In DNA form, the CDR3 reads TGCAGTGCTAGAGAGATCGATGAGCAGTTCTTC.

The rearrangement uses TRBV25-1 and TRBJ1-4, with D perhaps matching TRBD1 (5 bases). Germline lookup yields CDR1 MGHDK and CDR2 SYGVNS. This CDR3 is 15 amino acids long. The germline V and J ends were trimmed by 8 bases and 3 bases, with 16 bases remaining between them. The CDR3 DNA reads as TGTGCCAGCTATCCCTGGGGAGGGGCTAATGAAAAACTGTTTTTT. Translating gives CASYPWGGANEKLFF.

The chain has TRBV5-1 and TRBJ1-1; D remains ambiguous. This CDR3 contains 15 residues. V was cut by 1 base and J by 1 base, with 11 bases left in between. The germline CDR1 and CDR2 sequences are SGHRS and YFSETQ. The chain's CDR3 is CASSLSPIANTEAFF. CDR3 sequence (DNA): TGCGCCAGCAGCTTGAGCCCGATTGCGAACACTGAAGCTTTCTTT.

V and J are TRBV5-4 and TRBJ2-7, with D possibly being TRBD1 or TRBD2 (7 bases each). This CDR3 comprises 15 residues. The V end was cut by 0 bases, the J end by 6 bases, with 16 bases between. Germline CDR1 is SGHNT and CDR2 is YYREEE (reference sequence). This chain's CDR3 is CASSLANRGGGEQYF. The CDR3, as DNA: TGTGCCAGCAGCTTGGCCAACAGGGGAGGGGGCGAGCAGTACTTC.

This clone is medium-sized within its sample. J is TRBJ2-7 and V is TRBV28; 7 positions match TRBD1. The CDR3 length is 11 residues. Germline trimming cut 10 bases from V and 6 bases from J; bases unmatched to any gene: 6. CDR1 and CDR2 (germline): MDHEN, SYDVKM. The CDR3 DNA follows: TGTGCCATGGGACAGCCCCCCGAGCAGTACTTC. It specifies CAMGQPPEQYF.

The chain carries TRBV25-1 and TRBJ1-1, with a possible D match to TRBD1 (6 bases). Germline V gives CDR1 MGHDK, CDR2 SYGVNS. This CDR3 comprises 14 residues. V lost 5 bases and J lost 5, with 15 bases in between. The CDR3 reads CASSPPGGRTEAFF. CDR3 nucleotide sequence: TGTGCCAGCAGTCCACCGGGGGGCCGGACTGAAGCTTTCTTT. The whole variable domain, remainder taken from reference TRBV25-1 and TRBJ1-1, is EADIYQTPRYLVIGTGKKITLECSQTMGHDKMYWYQQDPGMELHLIHYSYGVNSTEKGDLSSESTVSRIRTEHFPLTLESARPSHTSQYLCASSPPGGRTEAFFGQGTRLTVV.

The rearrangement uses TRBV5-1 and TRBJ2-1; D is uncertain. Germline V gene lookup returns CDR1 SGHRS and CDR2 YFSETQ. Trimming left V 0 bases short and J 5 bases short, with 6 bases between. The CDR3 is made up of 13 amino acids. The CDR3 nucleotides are TGCGCCAGCAGCTTGGGTAGAAACAATGAGCAGTTCTTC. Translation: CASSLGRNNEQFF.

The CDR3 loop is CASSAQGTTSTDTQYF. CDR3 in DNA: TGTGCCAGCAGCGCTCAGGGGACTACTAGCACAGATACGCAGTATTTT. The rearrangement uses TRBV21-1 and TRBJ2-3; the tabulated D call, TRBD2, remains unverified against the DNA. TRBV21-1 is labeled a pseudogene. The CDR3 has 16 amino acids.

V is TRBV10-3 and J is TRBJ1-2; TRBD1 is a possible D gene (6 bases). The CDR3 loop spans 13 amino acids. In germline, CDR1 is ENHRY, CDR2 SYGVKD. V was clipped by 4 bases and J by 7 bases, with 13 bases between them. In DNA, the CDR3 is TGTGCCATCAGTGCGCCAGGGGAAGGTGGCTACACCTTC. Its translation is CAISAPGEGGYTF.

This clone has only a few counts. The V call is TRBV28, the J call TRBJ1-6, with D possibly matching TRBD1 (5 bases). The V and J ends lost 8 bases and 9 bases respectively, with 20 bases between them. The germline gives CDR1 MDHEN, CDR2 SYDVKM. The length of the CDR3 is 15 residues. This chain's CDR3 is CASSGGGSLGSPLHF. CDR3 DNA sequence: TGTGCCAGCTCGGGGGGAGGGTCCTTGGGTTCACCCCTCCACTTT.

The CDR3 coding sequence is TGTGCCAGTAGTAGGGGGGGTAGTGGATCCTTCTACGAGCAGTACTTC. Its protein is CASSRGGSGSFYEQYF. V gene TRBV19 combines with J gene TRBJ2-7; 7 bases align to TRBD2. Germline trimming cut 4 bases from V and 3 bases from J; bases unmatched to any gene: 12. CDR1 LNHDA and CDR2 SQIVND come from the germline V gene (reference sequence). The CDR3 totals 16 residues.

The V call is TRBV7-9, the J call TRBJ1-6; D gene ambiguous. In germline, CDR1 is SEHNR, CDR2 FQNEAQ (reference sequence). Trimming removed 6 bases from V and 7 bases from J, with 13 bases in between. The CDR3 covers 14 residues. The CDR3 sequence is CASRSGSANSPLHF. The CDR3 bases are TGTGCCAGCAGGTCAGGTTCGGCGAATTCACCCCTCCACTTT. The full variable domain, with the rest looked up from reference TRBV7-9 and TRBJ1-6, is DTGVSQNPRHKITKRGQNVTFRCDPISEHNRLYWYRQTLGQGPEFLTYFQNEAQLEKSRLLSDRFSAERPKGSFSTLEIQRTEQGDSAMYLCASRSGSANSPLHFGNGTRLTVT.

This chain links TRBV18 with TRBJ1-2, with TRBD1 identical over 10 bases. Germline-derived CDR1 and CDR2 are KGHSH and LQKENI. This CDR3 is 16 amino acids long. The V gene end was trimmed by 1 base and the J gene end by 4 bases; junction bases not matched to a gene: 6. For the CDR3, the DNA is TGTGCCAGCTCACCACAAGGGACAGGGGAGGTCTATGGCTACACCTTC. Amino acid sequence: CASSPQGTGEVYGYTF.

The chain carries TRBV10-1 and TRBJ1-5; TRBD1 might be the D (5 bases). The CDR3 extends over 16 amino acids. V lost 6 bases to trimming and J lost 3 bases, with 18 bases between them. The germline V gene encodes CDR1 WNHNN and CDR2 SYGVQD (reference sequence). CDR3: CASRGTRNLDNQPQHF. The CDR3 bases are TGCGCCAGCAGGGGGACCAGGAATTTGGACAATCAGCCCCAGCATTTT.

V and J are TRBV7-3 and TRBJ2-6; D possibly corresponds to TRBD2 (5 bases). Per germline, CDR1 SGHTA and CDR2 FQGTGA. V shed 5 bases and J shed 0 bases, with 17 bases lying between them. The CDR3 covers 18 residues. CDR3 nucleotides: TGTGCCAGCAGCCCTGGAGAGGGTTTGCGCTCTGGGGCCAACGTCCTGACTTTC. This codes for CASSPGEGLRSGANVLTF.

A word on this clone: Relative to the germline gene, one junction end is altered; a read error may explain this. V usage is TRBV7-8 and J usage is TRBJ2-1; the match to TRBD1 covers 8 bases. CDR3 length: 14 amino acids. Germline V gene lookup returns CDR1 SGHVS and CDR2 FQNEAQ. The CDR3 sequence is CASSLGGQVSVGIF. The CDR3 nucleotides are TGTGCCAGCAGCTTGGGGGGACAGGTGTCCGTAGGAATCTTC.

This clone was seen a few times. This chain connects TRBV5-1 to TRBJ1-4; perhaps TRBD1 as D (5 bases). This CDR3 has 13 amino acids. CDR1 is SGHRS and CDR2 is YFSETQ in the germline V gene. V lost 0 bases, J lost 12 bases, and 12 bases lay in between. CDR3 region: CASSLEGSWELFF. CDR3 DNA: TGCGCCAGCAGCTTGGAGGGGAGTTGGGAACTGTTTTTT.

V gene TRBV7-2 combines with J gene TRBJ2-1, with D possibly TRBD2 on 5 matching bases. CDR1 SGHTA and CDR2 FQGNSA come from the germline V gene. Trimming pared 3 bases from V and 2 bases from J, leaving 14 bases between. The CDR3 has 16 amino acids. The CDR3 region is CASSLGPSGTYNEQFF. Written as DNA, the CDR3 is TGTGCCAGCAGCTTGGGCCCGTCGGGGACCTACAATGAGCAGTTCTTC.

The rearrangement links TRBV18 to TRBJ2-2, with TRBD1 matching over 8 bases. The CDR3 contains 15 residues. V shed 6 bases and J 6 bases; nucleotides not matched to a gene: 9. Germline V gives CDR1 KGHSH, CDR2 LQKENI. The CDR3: CASSAGQGRAGELFF. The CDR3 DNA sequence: TGTGCCAGCTCCGCCGGACAGGGAAGAGCCGGGGAGCTGTTTTTT.

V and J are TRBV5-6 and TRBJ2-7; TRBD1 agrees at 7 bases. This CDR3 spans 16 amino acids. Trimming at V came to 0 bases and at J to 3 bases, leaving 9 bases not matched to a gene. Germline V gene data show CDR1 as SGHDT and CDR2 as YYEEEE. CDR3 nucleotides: TGTGCCAGCAGCTTGGCAACAGGGGTTAGGGTCTACGAGCAGTACTTC. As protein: CASSLATGVRVYEQYF.

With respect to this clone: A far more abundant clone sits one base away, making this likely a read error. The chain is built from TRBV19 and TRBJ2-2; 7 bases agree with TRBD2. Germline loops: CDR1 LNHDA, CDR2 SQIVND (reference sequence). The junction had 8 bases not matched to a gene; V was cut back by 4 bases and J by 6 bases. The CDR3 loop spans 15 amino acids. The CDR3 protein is CASSTTVGGSGELFF. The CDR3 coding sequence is TGTGCCAGTAGTACAACGGTGGGGGGGTCCGGGGAGCTGTTTTTT.

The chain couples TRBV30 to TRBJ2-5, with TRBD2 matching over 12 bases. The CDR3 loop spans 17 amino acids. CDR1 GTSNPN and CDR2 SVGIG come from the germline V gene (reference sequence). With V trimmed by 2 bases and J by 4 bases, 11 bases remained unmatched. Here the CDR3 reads CAWSRPSGGVEGETQYF. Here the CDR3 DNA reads TGTGCCTGGAGTAGGCCTAGCGGGGGGGTCGAAGGAGAGACCCAGTACTTC.